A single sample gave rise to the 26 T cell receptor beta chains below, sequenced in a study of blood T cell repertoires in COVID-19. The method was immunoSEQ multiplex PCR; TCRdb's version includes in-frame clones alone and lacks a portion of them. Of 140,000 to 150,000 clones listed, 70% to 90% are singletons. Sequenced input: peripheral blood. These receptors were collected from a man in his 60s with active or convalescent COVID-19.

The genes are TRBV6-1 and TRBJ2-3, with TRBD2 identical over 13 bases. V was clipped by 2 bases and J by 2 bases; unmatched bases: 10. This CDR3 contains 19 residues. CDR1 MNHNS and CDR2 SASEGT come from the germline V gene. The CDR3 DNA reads TGTGCCAGCAGTGAATATCGACTAGCGGGAGGCCTAACCACAGATACGCAGTATTTT. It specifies CASSEYRLAGGLTTDTQYF.

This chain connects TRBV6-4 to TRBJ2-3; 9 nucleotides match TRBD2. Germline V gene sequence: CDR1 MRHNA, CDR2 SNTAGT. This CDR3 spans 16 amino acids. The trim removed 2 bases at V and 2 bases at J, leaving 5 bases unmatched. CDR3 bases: TGTGCCAGCAGTGACACAGCGGGAGGTGCCACAGATACGCAGTATTTT. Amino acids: CASSDTAGGATDTQYF.

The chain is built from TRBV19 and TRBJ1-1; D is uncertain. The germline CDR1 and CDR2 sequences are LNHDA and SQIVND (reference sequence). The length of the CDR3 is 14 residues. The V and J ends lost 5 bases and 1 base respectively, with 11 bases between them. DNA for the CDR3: TGTGCCAGTAGTCCCGGTTATGCGAACACTGAAGCTTTCTTT. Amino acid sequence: CASSPGYANTEAFF.

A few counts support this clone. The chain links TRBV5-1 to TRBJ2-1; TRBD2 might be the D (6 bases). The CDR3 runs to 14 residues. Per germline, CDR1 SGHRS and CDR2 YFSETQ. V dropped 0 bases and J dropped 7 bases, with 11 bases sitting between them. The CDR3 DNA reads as TGCGCCAGCAGCTTGGTGCGGGAAGGGAATGAGCAGTTCTTC. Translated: CASSLVREGNEQFF.

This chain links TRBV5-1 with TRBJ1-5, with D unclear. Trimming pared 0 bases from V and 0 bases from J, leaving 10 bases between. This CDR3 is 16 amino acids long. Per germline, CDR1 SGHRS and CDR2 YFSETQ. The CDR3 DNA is TGCGCCAGCAGCTTGGCCGGAGACCTTAGCAATCAGCCCCAGCATTTT. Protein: CASSLAGDLSNQPQHF.

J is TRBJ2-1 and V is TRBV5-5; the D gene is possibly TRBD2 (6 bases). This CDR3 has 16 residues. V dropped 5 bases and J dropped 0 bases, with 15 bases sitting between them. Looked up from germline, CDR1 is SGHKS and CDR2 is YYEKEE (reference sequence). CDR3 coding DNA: TGTGCCAGCAGACCTACTAGCTCGTCCTCCTACAATGAGCAGTTCTTC. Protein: CASRPTSSSSYNEQFF. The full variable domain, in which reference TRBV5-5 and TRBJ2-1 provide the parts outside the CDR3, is DAGVTQSPTHLIKTRGQQVTLRCSPISGHKSVSWYQQVLGQGPQFIFQYYEKEERGRGNFPDRFSARQFPNYSSELNVNALLLGDSALYLCASRPTSSSSYNEQFFGPGTRLTVL.

In nucleotides, the CDR3 is TGTGCCAGCAGCCCGACCGACAGGAGTCACTATGGCTACACCTTC. It specifies CASSPTDRSHYGYTF. The genes are TRBV11-2 and TRBJ1-2; weak D call: TRBD1 (6 bases). The ends were cut back, 5 bases at V and 3 bases at J, with 16 bases in the middle. CDR1 is SGHAT and CDR2 is FQNNGV in the germline V gene. The CDR3 contains 15 residues.

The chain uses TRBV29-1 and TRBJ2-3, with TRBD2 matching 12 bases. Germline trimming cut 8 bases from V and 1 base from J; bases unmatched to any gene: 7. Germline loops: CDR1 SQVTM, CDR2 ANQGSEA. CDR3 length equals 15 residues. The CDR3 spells CSTSGLAGRTDTQYF. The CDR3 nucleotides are TGCAGCACCTCCGGACTAGCGGGGCGCACAGATACGCAGTATTTT.

CDR3: CASSYFNSNYGYTF. Written as DNA, the CDR3 is TGTGCCAGCAGTTACTTTAACAGTAACTATGGCTACACCTTC. The V gene is TRBV6-5, the J gene TRBJ1-2; no reliable D call. Looked up from germline, CDR1 is MNHEY and CDR2 is SVGAGI. Trimming left V 1 base short and J 1 base short, with 7 bases between. The CDR3 runs 14 residues.

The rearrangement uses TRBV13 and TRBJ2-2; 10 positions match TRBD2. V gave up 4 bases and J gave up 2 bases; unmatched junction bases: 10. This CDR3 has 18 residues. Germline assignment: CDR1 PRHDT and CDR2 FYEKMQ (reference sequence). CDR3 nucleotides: TGTGCCAGCAGCTCTCCATGGACTAGCGGAGATAACACCGGGGAGCTGTTTTTT. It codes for CASSSPWTSGDNTGELFF.

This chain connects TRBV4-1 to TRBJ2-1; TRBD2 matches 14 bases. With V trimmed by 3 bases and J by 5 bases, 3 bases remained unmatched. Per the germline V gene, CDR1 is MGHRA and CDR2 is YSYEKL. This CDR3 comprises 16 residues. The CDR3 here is CASSHGLAGGHNEQFF. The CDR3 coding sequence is TGCGCCAGCAGCCACGGACTAGCGGGAGGACACAATGAGCAGTTCTTC.

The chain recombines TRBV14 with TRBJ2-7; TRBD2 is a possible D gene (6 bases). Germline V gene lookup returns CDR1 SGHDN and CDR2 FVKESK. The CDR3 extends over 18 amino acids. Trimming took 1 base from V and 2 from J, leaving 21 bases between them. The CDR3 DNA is TGTGCCAGCAGCCAAGGGGGGAAGGGACTCTTAATGACCTACGAGCAGTACTTC. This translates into CASSQGGKGLLMTYEQYF.

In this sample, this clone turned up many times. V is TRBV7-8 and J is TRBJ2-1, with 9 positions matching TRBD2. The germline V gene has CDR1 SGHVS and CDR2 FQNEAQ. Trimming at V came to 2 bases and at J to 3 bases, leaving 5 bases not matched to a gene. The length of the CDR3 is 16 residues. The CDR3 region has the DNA TGTGCCAGCAGCTTATTGCGGGAGGGCCGCTACAATGAGCAGTTCTTC. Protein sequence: CASSLLREGRYNEQFF.

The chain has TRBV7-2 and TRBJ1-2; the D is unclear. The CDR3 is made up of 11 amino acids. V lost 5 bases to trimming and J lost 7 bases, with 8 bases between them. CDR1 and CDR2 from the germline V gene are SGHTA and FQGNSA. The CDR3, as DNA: TGTGCCAGCAGCCACACCAGTGGCTACACCTTC. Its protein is CASSHTSGYTF.

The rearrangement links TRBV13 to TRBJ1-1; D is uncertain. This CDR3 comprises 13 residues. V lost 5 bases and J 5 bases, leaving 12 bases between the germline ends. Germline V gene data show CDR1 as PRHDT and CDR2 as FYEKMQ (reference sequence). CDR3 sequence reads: CASSPERRTEAFF. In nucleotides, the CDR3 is TGTGCCAGCAGCCCCGAACGGCGGACTGAAGCTTTCTTT.

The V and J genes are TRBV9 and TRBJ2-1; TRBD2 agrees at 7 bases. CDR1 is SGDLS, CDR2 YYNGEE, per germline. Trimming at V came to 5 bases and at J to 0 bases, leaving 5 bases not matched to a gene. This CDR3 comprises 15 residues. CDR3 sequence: CASSMGGFSYNEQFF. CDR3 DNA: TGTGCCAGCAGTATGGGGGGGTTCTCCTACAATGAGCAGTTCTTC.

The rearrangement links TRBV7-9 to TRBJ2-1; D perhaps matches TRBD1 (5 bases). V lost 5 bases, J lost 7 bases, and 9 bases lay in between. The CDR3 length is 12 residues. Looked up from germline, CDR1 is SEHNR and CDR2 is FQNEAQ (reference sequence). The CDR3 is CASSRAGNEQFF. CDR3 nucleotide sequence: TGTGCCAGCAGCCGCGCAGGGAATGAGCAGTTCTTC. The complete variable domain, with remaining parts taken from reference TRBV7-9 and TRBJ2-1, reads DTGVSQNPRHKITKRGQNVTFRCDPISEHNRLYWYRQTLGQGPEFLTYFQNEAQLEKSRLLSDRFSAERPKGSFSTLEIQRTEQGDSAMYLCASSRAGNEQFFGPGTRLTVL.

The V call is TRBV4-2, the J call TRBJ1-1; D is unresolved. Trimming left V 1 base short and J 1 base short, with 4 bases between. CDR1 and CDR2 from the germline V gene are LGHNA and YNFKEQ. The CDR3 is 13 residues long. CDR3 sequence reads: CASSQVRNTEAFF. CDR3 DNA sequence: TGTGCCAGCAGCCAAGTCAGGAACACTGAAGCTTTCTTT.

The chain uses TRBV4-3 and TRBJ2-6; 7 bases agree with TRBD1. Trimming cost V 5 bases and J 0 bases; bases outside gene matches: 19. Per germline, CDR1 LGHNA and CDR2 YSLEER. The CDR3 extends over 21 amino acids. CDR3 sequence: CASSTNLVRTGAFSGANVLTF. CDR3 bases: TGCGCCAGCAGCACCAACCTTGTCCGGACAGGTGCTTTCTCTGGGGCCAACGTCCTGACTTTC.

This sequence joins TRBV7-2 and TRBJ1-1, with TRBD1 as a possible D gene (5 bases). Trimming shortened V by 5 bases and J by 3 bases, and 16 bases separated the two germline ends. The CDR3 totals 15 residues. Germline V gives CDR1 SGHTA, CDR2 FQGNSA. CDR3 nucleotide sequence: TGTGCCAGCAGCCAAGGGTGGCAGGGCTACACTGAAGCTTTCTTT. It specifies CASSQGWQGYTEAFF.

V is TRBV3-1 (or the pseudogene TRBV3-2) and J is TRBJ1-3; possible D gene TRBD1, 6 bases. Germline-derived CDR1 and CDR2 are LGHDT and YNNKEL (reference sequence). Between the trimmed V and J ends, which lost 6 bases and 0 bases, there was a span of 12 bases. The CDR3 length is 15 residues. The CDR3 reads CASRRTGSSGNTIYF. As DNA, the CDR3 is TGTGCCAGCAGACGCACAGGGAGCTCTGGAAACACCATATATTTT.

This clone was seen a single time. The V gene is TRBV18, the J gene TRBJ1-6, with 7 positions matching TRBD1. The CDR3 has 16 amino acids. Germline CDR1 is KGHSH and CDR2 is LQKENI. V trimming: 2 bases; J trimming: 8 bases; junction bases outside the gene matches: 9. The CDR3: CASSPALGRGDSPLHF. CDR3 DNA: TGTGCCAGCTCACCAGCGCTGGGCAGGGGGGATTCACCCCTCCACTTT.

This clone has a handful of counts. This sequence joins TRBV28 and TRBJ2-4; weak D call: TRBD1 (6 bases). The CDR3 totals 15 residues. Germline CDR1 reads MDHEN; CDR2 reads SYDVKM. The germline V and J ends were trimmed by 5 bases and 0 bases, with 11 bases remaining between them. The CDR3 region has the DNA TGTGCCAGCAGTCGAGGGACATTAGCCAAAAACATTCAGTACTTC. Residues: CASSRGTLAKNIQYF.

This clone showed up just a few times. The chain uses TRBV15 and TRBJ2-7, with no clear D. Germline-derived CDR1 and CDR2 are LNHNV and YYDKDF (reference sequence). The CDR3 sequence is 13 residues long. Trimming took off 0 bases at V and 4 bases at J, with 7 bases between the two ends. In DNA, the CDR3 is TGTGCCACCAGCAGAGATGCGGTTTACGAGCAGTACTTC. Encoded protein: CATSRDAVYEQYF.

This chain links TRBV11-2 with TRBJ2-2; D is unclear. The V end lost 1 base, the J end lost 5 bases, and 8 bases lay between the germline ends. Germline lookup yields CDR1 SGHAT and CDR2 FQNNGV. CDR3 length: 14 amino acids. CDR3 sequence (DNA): TGTGCCAGCAGCTTAGGATCAGATACCGGGGAGCTGTTTTTT. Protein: CASSLGSDTGELFF.

This CDR3 is CASSQDRDSTYEQYF. The CDR3 nucleotides read TGCGCCAGCAGCCAAGACCGGGACAGTACCTACGAGCAGTACTTC. The chain couples TRBV4-3 to TRBJ2-7; 7 positions agree with TRBD1. The germline gives CDR1 LGHNA, CDR2 YSLEER. With V trimmed by 0 bases and J by 2 bases, 4 bases remained unmatched. This CDR3 comprises 15 residues.